This T cell receptor (beta chain) was obtained from a study of shared clonotypes between healthy human individuals (dated by TCRdb to the early 2020s). At the level of the whole study: The cohort included three men and a couple of women between 18 and 49 years of age. To increase sequencing depth and limit assay-specific biases, different laboratories used diverse techniques to prepare libraries and sequence TCR repertoires. For each donor, three plates each were used for CD4 naive and CD4 memory, two plates were used for CD8 naive, and one plate was used for CD8 memory. Between about 0.94 and 8.9 billion PBMCs per donor were obtained by leukapheresis. To estimate repertoire size and how much clonotypes are shared between individuals, the study performed deep sequencing of blood TCR repertoires from roughly five healthy adults. The investigation overall reported the following: Sampling was restricted to blood, and TCR repertoires in tissues likely differ from the TCR repertoires found in blood. Because the study included a small number of donors, the genetic and exposure-history diversity represented was limited. Compared with non-shared clonotypes, clonotypes shared by all four sorted-subset donors had higher generation probabilities. Pairwise subsampling led to the expectation that sequencing depth would affect the degree of clonotype sharing among donors. Approximately 5% of naive CD4, 3.5% of naive CD8, around 2.3% of memory CD4, and 0.4% of memory CD8 clonotypes were shared across a handful of donors. Naive subsets generally had larger estimated clonotype richness than memory subsets did. Rarefaction of sorted-subset datasets indicated incomplete sequencing despite the large sequencing depth.

Healthy HIV-negative adults with no recently reported acute infections or vaccinations were included as donors. All donors were Caucasian adults living in Nashville, Tennessee, USA. CD4+ T cells were enriched by magnetic negative selection, after which naive cells were positively selected on CD45RA and the negative fraction was taken as the memory subset. After blood collection by leukapheresis, PBMCs were isolated using Ficoll-Histopaque density gradient centrifugation and then cryopreserved in the vapor phase of liquid nitrogen. Purity and quantity of every magnetically sorted T cell population were checked by analytical flow cytometry. From each sorted fraction, genomic DNA was isolated and quantified by UV absorbance on a Nanodrop 2000c. As for this clone: Its antigen is unknown. Per-base qualities were not stored, and no clone one base away is much larger. This specimen includes other DNA sequences encoding the same CDR3.

TCR CDR3 regions were amplified from genomic DNA by multiplex PCR using the deep immunoSEQ assay. Genomic DNA extracted from each cell subset was distributed evenly over all wells of several immunoSEQ 96-well plates, and each plate served as one replicate. For sorted subsets, roughly 0.2 ug genomic DNA, equal to 25,000 to 35,000 T cell genomes, was loaded into each replicate PCR. Purified libraries were quantified with a Qubit 3.0 fluorometer, sized on a Bioanalyzer 2100, and re-quantified with the KAPA Library Quantification kit. A separate single-read 150-cycle Illumina NextSeq 550 flow cell was used to sequence each immunoSEQ 96-well plate. The original methods were these. The immunoSEQ output contained only junctional sequences without quality scores, so filtering could not match that applied to full-length reads. To assign V/J genes and CDR3, sequences were annotated against IMGT germline references using PyIR, a Python wrapper for IgBLAST v1.9. Reads were removed for weak V/J assignments (E-value above 1e-6), missing CDR3, stop codons, out-of-frame junctions, or ambiguous translated residues. V3J clonotypes were defined as sequences sharing an identical inferred V gene, J gene, and CDR3 amino acid sequence. Percentage overlap between repertoires was computed as shared unique clonotypes divided by the size of the smaller repertoire. Three approaches were used to assess repertoire richness: RTK rarefaction, the Chao1 estimator, and Recon v2.1 estimates of unobserved clonotypes. For all TCRbeta clonotypes obtained by the gDNA method from several donors, generation probabilities were computed with OLGA. The table was pulled from immuneACCESS by TCRdb, which kept in-frame rearrangements only. Such tables lose some clones; where checked, under half of the loss comes from unresolved V genes, and the rest has no known cause. That table gives V, J and clone size, and the DNA gave D and trimming. Present in this sample are about 2.4 million clones, over 85% of which were seen just once. Approximately 0.36% of the sample goes to the ten largest clones.

Compared with germline, V lacks 5 bases and J lacks 7 bases; bases without a gene match: 9. The CDR3 holds 14 amino acids from the cysteine to the phenylalanine. CDR3 DNA only is kept here, 42 bases in frame from base 1. The germline V gene (reference sequence) yields SEHNR for CDR1 and FQNEAQ for CDR2. The V and J genes are TRBV7-9 and TRBJ2-7; 9 central nucleotides agree with TRBD1. Sequenced: naive CD4+ T cells from PBMCs. Taken with the paper, the label for cell subset or site translates to: CD45RA+ positively selected. The source is a man younger than 30 in good health. Some clones in this sample may be carry-over from other donors' samples. The CDR3 has the sequence CASSPGTGSYEQYF. The DNA sequence is given as TGTGCCAGCAGCCCGGGGACAGGGTCTTATGAGCAGTACTTC.